This TCR beta chain was sequenced for a study of cytomegalovirus exposure and HLA in healthy donors. Regarding the study as a whole: It was assumed in the presence/absence analyses that sequencing depth was roughly uniform across donors. Donors belonging to an Asian-associated ancestry cluster reportedly showed fewer N-insertions in productive TCRs than the roughly 670-donor mean, according to what a later analysis found. Most TCR beta V segments were productive about 90% or about 30% of the time in an earlier analysis.

CDR3 length equals 14 residues. V was cut by 6 bases and J by 5 bases, with 16 bases left in between. The germline CDR1 and CDR2 sequences are ENHRY and SYGVKD. PCR was performed using 60 Vbeta and 13 Jbeta primers. Repertoires were generated with immunoSEQ multiplex PCR, while TCRdb's copy carries only in-frame clones and drops some. The sample consists of over 90,000 clones, roughly 76% of them appearing once. Remarks on this clone: Its matching antigen is unknown.

Material for sequencing was PBMCs. The chain combines TRBV10-3 with TRBJ2-5, with D tentatively TRBD2 (6 bases). This receptor was taken from a middle-aged man in good health and CMV-seronegative. The CDR3 bases are TGTGCCATCAGGGAGGGTGGGGCATCGGAGACCCAGTACTTC. Protein sequence: CAIREGGASETQYF.